These 10 T cell receptor beta chains were sequenced from one sample in a study. TCRdb re-called the RT-PCR reads through MiXCR, storing one row per CDR3 protein. The data contain more than 600,000 distinct CDR3 sequences, 11% to 15% of them singletons. What was sequenced was memory CD4+ T cells from blood. The source is a female donor in good health, serving as a healthy control.

This clonotype was seen a handful of times. The gene calls are TRBV28 and TRBJ1-2; a weak D match, TRBD1 (6 bases). This CDR3 has 14 residues. V lost 5 bases to trimming and J lost 5 bases, with 15 bases between them. The germline gives CDR1 MDHEN, CDR2 SYDVKM. In nucleotides, the CDR3 is TGTGCCAGCAGTCCCCACGGGGGCGCTTATGGCTACACCTTC. Amino acid sequence: CASSPHGGAYGYTF.

The genes are TRBV5-6 and TRBJ2-7; possibly TRBD2 for D (5 bases). Germline V gene sequence: CDR1 SGHDT, CDR2 YYEEEE. Trimming cost V 5 bases and J 6 bases, with 24 bases left between them. The CDR3 runs 16 residues. Written as DNA, the CDR3 is TGTGCCAGCAGTTTCGCCAGGAGGACGACGAGGTCCGAGCAGTACTTC. Translation gives CASSFARRTTRSEQYF.

At least ten counts were recorded for this clonotype. The chain combines TRBV5-6 with TRBJ1-5; 7 positions match TRBD1. J lost 6 bases, V lost 2 bases, and 5 bases had no gene match. The germline CDR1 and CDR2 sequences are SGHDT and YYEEEE. The CDR3 spans 14 residues. CDR3 sequence reads: CASSFYTGVQPQHF. DNA for the CDR3: TGTGCCAGCAGCTTTTACACAGGGGTTCAGCCCCAGCATTTT.

This chain uses TRBV5-1 with TRBJ2-7; D is possibly TRBD1 (5 bases). Trimming stripped 0 bases from V and 3 bases from J, with 16 bases between. CDR1 and CDR2 from the germline V gene are SGHRS and YFSETQ. The CDR3 has 16 residues. Here the CDR3 reads CASSLVESQGIYEQYF. The CDR3, as DNA: TGCGCCAGCAGCTTGGTTGAGTCGCAGGGCATCTACGAGCAGTACTTC.

The rearrangement joins TRBV5-1 to TRBJ1-5; 8 bases agree with TRBD1. The V segment lost 2 bases and the J segment 3 bases; nucleotides outside the gene matches: 7. Germline V gene sequence: CDR1 SGHRS, CDR2 YFSETQ. The CDR3 sequence is 16 residues long. CDR3 protein: CASSLSTGDFNQPQHF. The CDR3 DNA reads as TGCGCCAGCAGCTTATCGACAGGGGACTTCAATCAGCCCCAGCATTTT.

The CDR3 bases are TGCAGTGCGCCGGACAGGGGGCGTGACACAGATACGCAGTATTTT. Encoded protein: CSAPDRGRDTDTQYF. The chain carries TRBV20-1 and TRBJ2-3, with 11 nucleotides matching TRBD1. Germline CDR1 is DFQATT and CDR2 is SNEGSKA (reference sequence). Trimming took 6 bases from V and 2 from J; bases not matched to a gene: 7. The length of the CDR3 is 15 residues.

This clonotype has at least ten counts. This chain joins TRBV6-5 and TRBJ2-7; TRBD1 matches at 9 bases. CDR1 MNHEY and CDR2 SVGAGI come from the germline V gene. The V gene end was trimmed by 0 bases and the J gene end by 6 bases; junction bases not matched to a gene: 6. This CDR3 comprises 15 residues. The CDR3 loop is CASSYSGDRVVEQYF. CDR3 sequence (DNA): TGTGCCAGCAGTTACTCAGGGGACAGGGTTGTCGAGCAGTACTTC.

Many counts were recorded for this clonotype. V usage is TRBV12-3 or TRBV12-4 and J usage is TRBJ2-2, with D possibly being TRBD1 (6 bases). This CDR3 region has 16 residues. Trimming stripped 3 bases from V and 0 bases from J, with 11 bases between. The CDR3 is CASSFGSGANTGELFF. CDR3 coding DNA: TGTGCCAGCAGTTTTGGGTCAGGGGCGAACACCGGGGAGCTGTTTTTT.

The chain couples TRBV28 to TRBJ1-2; D uncertain. This CDR3 has 15 amino acids. Germline V lookup: CDR1 MDHEN, CDR2 SYDVKM. Trimming removed 3 bases at V and 7 bases at J, with 18 bases between. CDR3 DNA: TGTGCCAGCAGTTTTTTGAGTCAGGCCTCGAGTGGCTACACCTTC. The encoded protein is CASSFLSQASSGYTF.

In this sample, this clonotype turned up a few times. V usage is TRBV9 and J usage is TRBJ1-1; D is unresolved. Germline assignment: CDR1 SGDLS and CDR2 YYNGEE. The CDR3 sequence is 13 residues long. The ends were cut back, 0 bases at V and 5 bases at J, with 8 bases in the middle. The CDR3 DNA sequence: TGTGCCAGCAGCGTAGTAACACGGACTGAAGCTTTCTTT. It yields the protein CASSVVTRTEAFF.